The 18 T cell receptor beta chains below were found in one sample sequenced in a study of graft-versus-host responses after intestinal transplantation. Some clones are missing from TCRdb's copy, which holds only in-frame ones; the method was immunoSEQ multiplex PCR. This table has around 16,000 clones, about 89% appearing once. This sample comprised bone marrow, obtained around 120 days after intestinal transplantation. Receptors originate from a human patient who received an intestinal transplant, so some T cells may come from the graft donor.

The chain combines TRBV13 with TRBJ2-1; D is possibly TRBD2 (6 bases). This CDR3 is 15 amino acids long. The V gene lost 1 base and the J gene lost 7 bases, with 14 bases spanning the gap. Germline CDR1 reads PRHDT; CDR2 reads FYEKMQ (reference sequence). The CDR3 protein is CASSLESSVVNEQFF. The CDR3 DNA is TGTGCCAGCAGCTTAGAATCTAGCGTGGTTAATGAGCAGTTCTTC.

The gene calls are TRBV2 and TRBJ2-3; the D gene could be TRBD1 or TRBD2 (6 bases each). This CDR3 is 15 amino acids long. The germline V and J ends were trimmed by 7 bases and 2 bases, with 16 bases remaining between them. Per germline, CDR1 SNHLY and CDR2 FYNNEI. The CDR3 is CASTGAEKTTDTQYF. The CDR3 DNA follows: TGTGCCAGCACGGGGGCTGAGAAAACCACAGATACGCAGTATTTT.

V is TRBV28 and J is TRBJ1-5; D remains unclear. V gave up 3 bases and J gave up 0 bases, with 9 bases separating them. CDR1 and CDR2 from the germline V gene are MDHEN and SYDVKM. The CDR3 loop spans 15 amino acids. The CDR3: CASSLDVFSNQPQHF. CDR3 sequence (DNA): TGTGCCAGCAGTTTGGACGTTTTTAGCAATCAGCCCCAGCATTTT.

The J gene is TRBJ2-2, the V gene TRBV6-1; D gene uncertain. Looked up from germline, CDR1 is MNHNS and CDR2 is SASEGT. The CDR3 has 14 residues. V dropped 6 bases and J dropped 0 bases, with 8 bases sitting between them. CDR3: CASSRRSNTGELFF. The CDR3 DNA follows: TGTGCCAGCAGCAGGCGTTCGAACACCGGGGAGCTGTTTTTT.

On this clone: The germline gene is not matched at one end of the junction; a read error may be the cause. At the DNA level, this CDR3 is encoded by other sequences in the same sample as well. This sequence joins TRBV7-7 and TRBJ2-1, with D possibly matching TRBD2 (6 bases). Germline V gives CDR1 SSHAT, CDR2 FNYEAQ (reference sequence). The CDR3 length is 15 residues. The chain's CDR3 is CASSLAPFPGGEQFF. CDR3 bases: TGTGCTAGCAGCTTAGCCCCGTTCCCCGGGGGAGAGCAGTTCTTC.

This clone was counted between two and nine times. The gene calls are TRBV7-2 and TRBJ2-1, with D possibly matching TRBD2 (5 bases). Germline CDR1 is SGHTA and CDR2 is FQGNSA. The CDR3 runs 14 residues. V lost 8 bases, J lost 6 bases, and 17 bases lay in between. As DNA, the CDR3 is TGTGCCAGCCTTCCACGGGGTCGGATCAATGAGCAGTTCTTC. Protein product: CASLPRGRINEQFF. The full variable domain, completed using reference TRBV7-2 and TRBJ2-1, is GAGVSQSPSNKVTEKGKDVELRCDPISGHTALYWYRQSLGQGLEFLIYFQGNSAPDKSGLPSDRFSAERTGGSVSTLTIQRTQQEDSAVYLCASLPRGRINEQFFGPGTRLTVL.

The gene calls are TRBV28 and TRBJ1-1; no clear D. With 6 bases removed from V and 5 bases from J, the gap between germline ends came to 10 bases. The germline V gene encodes CDR1 MDHEN and CDR2 SYDVKM. The CDR3 is 12 residues long. The CDR3 loop reads CASSQRTTEAFF. CDR3 DNA sequence: TGTGCCAGCAGCCAACGGACGACTGAAGCTTTCTTT.

This clone was seen once. This sequence joins TRBV15 and TRBJ2-5; 8 positions agree with TRBD1. The germline V gene has CDR1 LNHNV and CDR2 YYDKDF (reference sequence). V was pared by 3 bases and J by 2 bases, with 5 bases of the junction left unmatched. This CDR3 has 15 amino acids. CDR3 in DNA: TGTGCCACCAGCAGCAGGGGGCTAGGGCAAGAGACCCAGTACTTC. Amino acids: CATSSRGLGQETQYF. Combining the CDR3 with reference TRBV15 and TRBJ2-5 gives the whole variable domain DAMVIQNPRYQVTQFGKPVTLSCSQTLNHNVMYWYQQKSSQAPKLLFHYYDKDFNNEADTPDNFQSRRPNTSFCFLDIRSPGLGDTAMYLCATSSRGLGQETQYFGPGTRLLVL.

This sequence joins TRBV10-3 and TRBJ2-7, with D possibly called TRBD1 or TRBD2 (5 bases each). The CDR3 is made up of 15 amino acids. V gave up 2 bases and J gave up 7 bases, with 18 bases separating them. Germline V gene sequence: CDR1 ENHRY, CDR2 SYGVKD. The CDR3 sequence: CAISEPGLGLGEQYF. CDR3 sequence (DNA): TGTGCCATCAGTGAGCCTGGACTGGGGCTGGGGGAGCAGTACTTC.

This clone has more than one count but fewer than ten. CDR3 sequence reads: CASSSKLPSSYNEQFF. The CDR3 nucleotides read TGTGCCAGCAGCTCCAAATTACCCAGCTCCTACAATGAGCAGTTCTTC. The chain links TRBV7-8 to TRBJ2-1, with D unresolved. The length of the CDR3 is 16 residues. Trimming left V 4 bases short and J 0 bases short, with 13 bases between. Germline V gives CDR1 SGHVS, CDR2 FQNEAQ. Variable domain in full (rest from reference TRBV7-8 and TRBJ2-1): GAGVSQSPRYKVAKRGQDVALRCDPISGHVSLFWYQQALGQGPEFLTYFQNEAQLDKSGLPSDRFFAERPEGSVSTLKIQRTQQEDSAVYLCASSSKLPSSYNEQFFGPGTRLTVL.

About this clone itself: One junction end does not reproduce the germline sequence, and a read error may be involved. The chain joins TRBV11-3 to TRBJ2-3; D gene uncertain. The CDR3 has 15 amino acids. Per the germline V gene, CDR1 is SGHNT and CDR2 is YENEEA. The CDR3 region is CASSLESGLHRYAVF. As DNA, the CDR3 is TGTGCCAGCAGCTTAGAAAGTGGGCTTCACAGATACGCAGTATTT.

V gene TRBV10-3 combines with J gene TRBJ1-2, with 10 nucleotides matching TRBD1. V trimming: 5 bases; J trimming: 2 bases; junction bases outside the gene matches: 5. This CDR3 is built from 15 residues. CDR1 is ENHRY and CDR2 is SYGVKD in the germline V gene. CDR3 sequence (DNA): TGTGCCATCAGTATCCCGGGACAGGGGAACTATGGCTACACCTTC. It is translated as CAISIPGQGNYGYTF.

J is TRBJ2-6 and V is TRBV28; D tentatively reads TRBD1 or TRBD2 (5 bases each). Between the trimmed V and J ends, which lost 7 bases and 0 bases, there was a span of 13 bases. CDR1 is MDHEN and CDR2 is SYDVKM in the germline V gene. The CDR3 runs to 16 residues. CDR3 in DNA: TGTGCCAGCACTCGGGACGGACCCTCTGGGGCCAACGTCCTGACTTTC. It yields the protein CASTRDGPSGANVLTF.

The chain combines TRBV6-5 with TRBJ1-2; 9 bases are a match to TRBD1. Germline lookup yields CDR1 MNHEY and CDR2 SVGAGI. This CDR3 contains 14 residues. With 4 bases clipped from V and 4 bases from J, the junction kept 4 bases outside the gene matches. The CDR3 DNA reads as TGTGCCAGCAGTTCCTACAGGGGGCCCTATGGCTACACCTTC. Protein sequence: CASSSYRGPYGYTF.

This chain links TRBV4-1 with TRBJ2-6; 7 bases line up with TRBD2. V shed 10 bases, J shed 2 bases, and the junction held 5 bases outside the gene matches. Per the germline V gene, CDR1 is MGHRA and CDR2 is YSYEKL. CDR3 size: 14 residues. The chain's CDR3 is CATTRGAGANVLTF. Here the CDR3 DNA reads TGCGCCACCACTCGGGGGGCTGGGGCCAACGTCCTGACTTTC.

The chain uses TRBV5-4 and TRBJ2-7, with D unresolved. Germline loops: CDR1 SGHNT, CDR2 YYREEE (reference sequence). The CDR3 is 15 residues long. Trimming pared 8 bases from V and 1 base from J, leaving 19 bases between. DNA of the CDR3: TGTGCCAGTTGTGCTGGGTACCCCAATTCCTACGAGCAGTACTTC. Translated: CASCAGYPNSYEQYF.

This chain uses TRBV4-3 with TRBJ2-2; D is ambiguous. Trimming cost V 1 base and J 7 bases, with 10 bases left between them. Looked up from germline, CDR1 is LGHNA and CDR2 is YSLEER. The CDR3 contains 14 residues. CDR3 sequence reads: CASSQVVEIGELFF. The CDR3 DNA sequence: TGCGCCAGCAGCCAAGTGGTAGAAATCGGGGAGCTGTTTTTT.

The count of this clone is one. V gene TRBV14 combines with J gene TRBJ2-1; 8 nucleotides agree with TRBD2. This CDR3 contains 16 residues. Germline V gene data show CDR1 as SGHDN and CDR2 as FVKESK. V dropped 0 bases and J dropped 4; count of bases not matched to a gene: 5. CDR3 in amino acids: CASSQDVAGSYNEQFF. CDR3 DNA sequence: TGTGCCAGCAGCCAAGACGTAGCGGGATCTTACAATGAGCAGTTCTTC.